A single sample gave rise to the 4 T cell receptor beta chains below, sequenced in a study of T cell responses to AZD1222 COVID-19 vaccine. Profiling relied on immunoSEQ multiplex PCR, and the TCRdb table lists in-frame clones only, not all of them. The repertoire holds about 150,000 clones, with less than 95% as singletons. The starting material was peripheral blood, obtained on day 0 of AZD1222 vaccination. The receptors originated from an adult in good health.

The chain has TRBV5-4 and TRBJ2-3, with TRBD2 as a possible D gene (7 bases). From germline, CDR1 is SGHNT and CDR2 YYREEE (reference sequence). CDR3 length equals 14 residues. Deletions cut 4 bases from V and 5 bases from J, with 14 bases between. CDR3 DNA: TGTGCCAGCAGCCAGGAAGGGGGGGAAGATACGCAGTATTTT. It encodes CASSQEGGEDTQYF. Looking up the rest from reference TRBV5-4 and TRBJ2-3 gives the full variable domain: ETGVTQSPTHLIKTRGQQVTLRCSSQSGHNTVSWYQQALGQGPQFIFQYYREEENGRGNFPPRFSGLQFPNYSSELNVNALELDDSALYLCASSQEGGEDTQYFGPGTRLTVL.

The V and J genes are TRBV7-9 and TRBJ1-6, with TRBD1 matching over 9 bases. Germline lookup yields CDR1 SEHNR and CDR2 FQNEAQ (reference sequence). V was pared by 5 bases and J by 7 bases, with 9 bases of the junction left unmatched. This CDR3 has 16 residues. The CDR3 region is CASSTWTGVVNSPLHF. Here the CDR3 DNA reads TGTGCCAGCAGCACGTGGACAGGGGTTGTGAATTCACCCCTCCACTTT.

The chain has TRBV28 and TRBJ1-5; 7 bases map to TRBD1. Germline CDR1 MDHEN, CDR2 SYDVKM. The V gene end was trimmed by 4 bases and the J gene end by 2 bases; junction bases not matched to a gene: 8. This CDR3 comprises 16 residues. CDR3 sequence (DNA): TGTGCCAGCAGTTCTATGCCGACAGGGCGCAATCAGCCCCAGCATTTT. This translates into CASSSMPTGRNQPQHF.

The chain uses TRBV7-8 and TRBJ2-7; TRBD2 is a possible D gene (5 bases). The V end was cut by 5 bases, the J end by 2 bases, with 10 bases between. Per the germline V gene, CDR1 is SGHVS and CDR2 is FQNEAQ. The CDR3 spans 13 residues. For the CDR3, the DNA is TGTGCCAGCAGCCCCTACGGGGCCTACGAGCAGTACTTC. Its translation is CASSPYGAYEQYF.